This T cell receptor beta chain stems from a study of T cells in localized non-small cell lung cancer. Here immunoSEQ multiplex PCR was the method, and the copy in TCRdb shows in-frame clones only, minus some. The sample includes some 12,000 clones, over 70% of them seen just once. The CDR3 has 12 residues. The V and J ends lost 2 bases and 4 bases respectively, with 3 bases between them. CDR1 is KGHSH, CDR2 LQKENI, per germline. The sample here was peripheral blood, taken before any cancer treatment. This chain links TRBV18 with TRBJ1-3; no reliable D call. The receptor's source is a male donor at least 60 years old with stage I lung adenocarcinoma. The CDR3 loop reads CASSPRGNTIYF. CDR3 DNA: TGTGCCAGCTCACCAAGGGGAAACACCATATATTTT.